These T cell receptor beta chains were read from a single sample in a study of blood T cell repertoires in COVID-19. Sequencing was performed with immunoSEQ multiplex PCR; in TCRdb, only in-frame clones are kept and a portion is missing. The sample includes around 26,000 clones, more than 80% of them seen just once. Source material: peripheral blood. These receptors came from a woman aged 70-85 years with COVID-19, enrolled during active disease. The CDR3 runs from the conserved cysteine through the conserved F or W. Fields, in order: J gene, clone size, V gene, D gene, CDR3 protein, CDR3 DNA. D genes are given only for firm matches. The listing skips clone size in some rows; elsewhere it reads once, few, many or a size class.

>TRBJ2-3|NA|TRBV7-6|NA
CASSLAGSTDTQYF
TGTGCCAGCAGCTTAGCCGGGAGCACAGATACGCAGTATTTT
>TRBJ1-1|NA|TRBV9|NA
CASSVSPSNTEAFF
TGTGCCAGCAGCGTAAGCCCCTCGAACACTGAAGCTTTCTTT
>TRBJ2-1|NA|TRBV7-2|NA
CASSLGPVGNEQFF
TGTGCCAGCAGCTTAGGCCCTGTCGGGAATGAGCAGTTCTTC
>TRBJ1-4|NA|TRBV6-5|NA
CASGKGGTNEKLFF
TGTGCCAGCGGAAAGGGGGGGACTAATGAAAAACTGTTTTTT
>TRBJ1-3|NA|TRBV20-1|TRBD1
CSASPLDRDSNTIYF
TGCAGTGCTAGTCCCCTGGACAGGGATAGTAACACCATATATTTT
>TRBJ2-1|NA|TRBV6-2/TRBV6-3|TRBD2
CASSSQRGDYNEQFF
TGTGCCAGCAGTTCCCAGCGGGGGGACTACAATGAGCAGTTCTTC
>TRBJ2-5|NA|TRBV11-2|TRBD1
CASSRADRAETQYF
TGTGCCAGCAGCCGCGCCGACAGGGCGGAGACCCAGTACTTC
>TRBJ2-1|NA|TRBV7-3|NA
CASSLPGGLVDEQFF
TGTGCCAGCAGCTTACCGGGGGGCCTGGTGGATGAGCAGTTCTTC
>TRBJ2-1|NA|TRBV5-5|TRBD2
CASSLLAGGVQFF
TGTGCCAGCAGCTTACTAGCGGGAGGTGTGCAGTTCTTC
>TRBJ1-4|once|TRBV6-5|NA
CASSSSQGANEKLFF
TGTGCCAGCAGCTCCTCACAGGGAGCTAATGAAAAACTGTTTTTT
>TRBJ2-5|NA|TRBV29-1|NA
CSVEDGADQETQYF
TGCAGCGTTGAAGATGGGGCAGACCAAGAGACCCAGTACTTC
>TRBJ1-2|NA|TRBV9|NA
CASSAEGGYYGYTF
TGTGCCAGCAGCGCTGAGGGGGGGTACTATGGCTACACCTTC
>TRBJ1-4|NA|TRBV3-1/TRBV3-2|NA
CASSHARAEKLFF
TGTGCCAGCAGCCACGCCAGGGCTGAAAAACTGTTTTTT
>TRBJ2-3|NA|TRBV7-9|TRBD1
CASSGQGADDTQYF
TGTGCCAGCAGCGGACAGGGGGCGGATGATACGCAGTATTTT
>TRBJ1-2|NA|TRBV5-5|NA
CASTRQTQGYFGYTF
TGTGCCAGCACCCGCCAGACCCAGGGGTATTTTGGCTACACCTTC
>TRBJ2-7|NA|TRBV11-2|TRBD2
CASTPDSGVASYEQYF
TGTGCCAGCACCCCTGATAGCGGGGTCGCTAGTTACGAGCAGTACTTC
>TRBJ1-1|NA|TRBV12-5|NA
CASGPGGILNTEAFF
TGTGCTAGTGGTCCGGGGGGGATACTGAACACTGAAGCTTTCTTT
>TRBJ2-5|NA|TRBV5-4|NA
CASSPDSGVETQYF
TGTGCCAGCAGCCCGGACAGCGGGGTAGAGACCCAGTACTTC
>TRBJ2-3|NA|TRBV19|TRBD2
CASRLTSGGAEDTQYF
TGTGCCAGTAGGCTTACTAGCGGGGGGGCGGAAGATACGCAGTATTTT
>TRBJ2-1|NA|TRBV6-1|TRBD2
CASSDPSGRGHYNEQFF
TGTGCCAGCAGTGACCCTAGCGGGAGGGGGCACTACAATGAGCAGTTCTTC
>TRBJ2-7|NA|TRBV7-8|TRBD1
CASSPRDRVYEQYF
TGTGCCAGCAGCCCCCGGGACAGGGTGTACGAGCAGTACTTC